Here is one TCR beta chain with its context. Its antigen is currently unknown. Amplification of TCR beta CDR3 regions was performed using RNA transcripts as template. When the TCR CDR3 underwent first-round RT-PCR, the HTBI primer set was used. TCRdb processed the multiplex PCR reads anew with MiXCR; each CDR3 protein has one entry. The sample lists hundreds of thousands of distinct CDR3 sequences, approximately 23% occurring once. This sample was taken from a study of T cells in Graves' hyperthyroidism and ophthalmopathy. Trimming removed 3 bases at V and 0 bases at J, with 8 bases between. This CDR3 spans 14 amino acids. General study points: A 13 V-J model separated ophthalmopathy from stable hyperthyroidism.

Ophthalmopathy patients had moderate-to-severe active disease, CAS ≥3, NOSPECS ≥4, and disease duration under 3 months. Reasons for excluding patients were uncontrolled infection, other autoimmune disease, pregnancy or lactation. The material sequenced was blood. The receptor comes from a man aged 25 to 40 with Graves' ophthalmopathy. This chain links TRBV12-3 or TRBV12-4 with TRBJ1-1; D not resolved. The CDR3 DNA is TGTGCCAGCAGTTTCCGCAGCCTGAACACTGAAGCTTTCTTT. It yields the protein CASSFRSLNTEAFF.